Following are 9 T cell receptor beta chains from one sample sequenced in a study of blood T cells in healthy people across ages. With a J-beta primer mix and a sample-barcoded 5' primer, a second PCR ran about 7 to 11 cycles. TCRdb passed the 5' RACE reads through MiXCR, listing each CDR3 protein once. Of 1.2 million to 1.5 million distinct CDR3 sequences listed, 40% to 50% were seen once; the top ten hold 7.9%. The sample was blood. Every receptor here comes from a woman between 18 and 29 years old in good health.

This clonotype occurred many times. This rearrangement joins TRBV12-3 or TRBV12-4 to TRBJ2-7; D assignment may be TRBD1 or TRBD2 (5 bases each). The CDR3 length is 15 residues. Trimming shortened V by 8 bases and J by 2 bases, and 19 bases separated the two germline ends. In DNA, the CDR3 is TGTGCCAGCTCTCGAACGGGACCAGGTGCCTACGAGCAGTACTTC. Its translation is CASSRTGPGAYEQYF.

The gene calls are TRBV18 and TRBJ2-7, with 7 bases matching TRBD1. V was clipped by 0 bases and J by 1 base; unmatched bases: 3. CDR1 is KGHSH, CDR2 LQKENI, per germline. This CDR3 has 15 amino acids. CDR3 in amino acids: CASSPPGQISYEQYF. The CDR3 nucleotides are TGTGCCAGCTCACCACCGGGACAGATATCCTACGAGCAGTACTTC.

The CDR3 DNA is TGTGCCAGCAGTTTAAACTGGGACACTGAAGCTTTCTTT. This encodes CASSLNWDTEAFF. The chain has TRBV12-3 or TRBV12-4 and TRBJ1-1; D is undetermined. Between the trimmed V and J ends, which lost 2 bases and 3 bases, there was a span of 7 bases. This CDR3 spans 13 amino acids.

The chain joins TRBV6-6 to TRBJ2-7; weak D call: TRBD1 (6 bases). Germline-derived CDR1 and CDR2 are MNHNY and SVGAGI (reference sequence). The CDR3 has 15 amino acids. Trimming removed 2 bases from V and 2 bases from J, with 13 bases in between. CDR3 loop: CASSYAKDSTYEQYF. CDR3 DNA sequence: TGTGCCAGCAGTTACGCCAAGGACAGTACCTACGAGCAGTACTTC.

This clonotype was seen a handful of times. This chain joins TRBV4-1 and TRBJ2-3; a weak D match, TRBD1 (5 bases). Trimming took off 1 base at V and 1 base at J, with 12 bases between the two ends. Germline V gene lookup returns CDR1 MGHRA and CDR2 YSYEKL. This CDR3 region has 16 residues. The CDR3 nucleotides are TGCGCCAGCAGCCAAGGGGGCTCGATTCGCACAGATACGCAGTATTTT. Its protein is CASSQGGSIRTDTQYF.

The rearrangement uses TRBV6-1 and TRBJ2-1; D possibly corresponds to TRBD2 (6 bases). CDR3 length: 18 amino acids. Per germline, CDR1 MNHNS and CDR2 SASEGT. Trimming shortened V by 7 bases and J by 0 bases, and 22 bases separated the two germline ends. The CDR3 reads CASTSIVGEASSYNEQFF. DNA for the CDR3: TGTGCCAGCACCTCAATCGTAGGGGAGGCTAGCTCCTACAATGAGCAGTTCTTC.

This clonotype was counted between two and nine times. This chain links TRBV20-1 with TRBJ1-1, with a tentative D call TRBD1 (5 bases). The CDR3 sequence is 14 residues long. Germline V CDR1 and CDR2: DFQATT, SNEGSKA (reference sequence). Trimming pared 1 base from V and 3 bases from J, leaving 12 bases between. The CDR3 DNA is TGCAGTGCTAGAGTGGGGGGTCGGGACACTGAAGCTTTCTTT. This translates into CSARVGGRDTEAFF.

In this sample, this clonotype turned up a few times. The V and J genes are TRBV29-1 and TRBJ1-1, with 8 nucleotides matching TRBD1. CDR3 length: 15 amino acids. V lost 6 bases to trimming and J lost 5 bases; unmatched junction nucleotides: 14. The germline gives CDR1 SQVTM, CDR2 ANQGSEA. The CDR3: CSVRTDRGSGTEAFF. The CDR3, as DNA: TGCAGCGTCCGTACCGACAGGGGTAGTGGAACTGAAGCTTTCTTT.

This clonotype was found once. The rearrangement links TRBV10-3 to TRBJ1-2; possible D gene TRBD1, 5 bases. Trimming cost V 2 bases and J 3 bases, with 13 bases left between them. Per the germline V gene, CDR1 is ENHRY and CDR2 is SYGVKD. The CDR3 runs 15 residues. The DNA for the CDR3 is TGTGCCATCAGTGAGGCATGGCAGGGTGACTATGGCTACACCTTC. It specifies CAISEAWQGDYGYTF.